This TCR beta chain was recorded in a study of PD-L1 blockade in urothelial cancer. Study context: Blood was analyzed 3 weeks (second dose) and 6 weeks after treatment start.

This CDR3 contains 18 residues. The V segment lost 1 base and the J segment 4 bases; nucleotides outside the gene matches: 12. In germline, CDR1 is MGHRA, CDR2 YSYEKL. The assay was immunoSEQ multiplex PCR, and TCRdb's table has in-frame clones only and misses some. In the table there are around 100,000 clones, roughly nine tenths of which are singletons. The chain joins TRBV4-1 to TRBJ2-3, with 9 bases that match TRBD2. The specimen was PBMCs, collected around atezolizumab (anti-PD-L1) treatment. The clonotype originates from a woman aged 80 or older with urothelial cancer. CDR3 loop: CASSQGSGLANLPDTQYF. For the CDR3, the DNA is TGCGCCAGCAGCCAAGGTTCGGGACTAGCCAATTTACCAGATACGCAGTATTTT.